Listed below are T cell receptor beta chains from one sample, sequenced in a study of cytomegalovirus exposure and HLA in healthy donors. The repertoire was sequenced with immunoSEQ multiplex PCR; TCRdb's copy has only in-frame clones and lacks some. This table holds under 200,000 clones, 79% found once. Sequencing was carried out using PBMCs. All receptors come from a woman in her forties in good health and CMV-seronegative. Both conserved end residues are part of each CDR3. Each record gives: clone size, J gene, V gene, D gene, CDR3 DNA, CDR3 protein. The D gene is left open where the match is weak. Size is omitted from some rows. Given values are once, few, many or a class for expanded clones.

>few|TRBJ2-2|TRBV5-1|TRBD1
TGCGCCAGCAGCCCCACAGGGGATTACACCGGGGAGCTGTTTTTT
CASSPTGDYTGELFF
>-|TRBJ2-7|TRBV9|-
TGTGCCAGCAGCCCGCGGACTGGCCTAAGCTCCTACGAGCAGTACTTC
CASSPRTGLSSYEQYF
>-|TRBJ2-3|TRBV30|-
TGTGCCTTGGGCCCGGGCACAGATACGCAGTATTTT
CALGPGTDTQYF
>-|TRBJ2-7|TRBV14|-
TGTGCCAGCAGCCATTTTAGCCGCTCCTACGAGCAGTACTTC
CASSHFSRSYEQYF
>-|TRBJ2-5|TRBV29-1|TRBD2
TGCAGCGTTGGTCTTGCGGGAGCTTCAGAGACCCAGTACTTC
CSVGLAGASETQYF
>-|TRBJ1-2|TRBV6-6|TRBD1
TGTGCCAGCATGGCAACAGGGGTCTATGGCTACACCTTC
CASMATGVYGYTF
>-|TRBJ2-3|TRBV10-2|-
TGCGCCAGCAGTGAGGGCCTTAGAGGTATCGATACGCAGTATTTT
CASSEGLRGIDTQYF
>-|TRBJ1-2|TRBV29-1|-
TGCAGCGCCTTAGGGGACACCGGTGGCTACACCTTC
CSALGDTGGYTF
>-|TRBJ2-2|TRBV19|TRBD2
TGTGCCAGTAAACCGGGACTAGCGGGAGCCGGGGAGCTGTTTTTT
CASKPGLAGAGELFF
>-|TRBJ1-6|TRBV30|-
TGTGCCTGGAGTGTACAGGTGGGCTCACCCCTCCACTTT
CAWSVQVGSPLHF
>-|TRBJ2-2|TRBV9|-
TGTGCCAGCAGCGTCAGGGGTGACGGGGAGCTGTTTTTT
CASSVRGDGELFF
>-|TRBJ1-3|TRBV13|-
TGTGCCAGCAGCCCTCAAAGGCAGGGTGGTGGAAACACCATATATTTT
CASSPQRQGGGNTIYF
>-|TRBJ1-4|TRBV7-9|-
TGTGCCAGCAGCTTACTCGGGGGGCGTAATGAAAAACTGTTTTTT
CASSLLGGRNEKLFF
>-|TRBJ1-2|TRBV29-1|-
TGCAGCGTTGTTACAGGGAACCCCTATGGCTACACCTTC
CSVVTGNPYGYTF
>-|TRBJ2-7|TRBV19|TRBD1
TGTGCCAGTAGTATCGGGCTTTGGGACAGGGGGTTCTACGAGCAGTACTTC
CASSIGLWDRGFYEQYF
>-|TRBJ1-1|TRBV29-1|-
TGCAGCGTTGGGGGAGTGCGTGACACTGAAGCTTTCTTT
CSVGGVRDTEAFF
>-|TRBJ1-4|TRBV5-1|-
TGCGCCAGCAGCTTCTCCGACGGACTAACAACTAATGAAAAACTGTTTTTT
CASSFSDGLTTNEKLFF
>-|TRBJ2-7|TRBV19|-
TGTGCCAGTAGTCCCTGGGTGGGAGGAAGCGGATATACCTACGAGCAGTACTTC
CASSPWVGGSGYTYEQYF
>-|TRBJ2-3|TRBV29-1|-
TGCAGCGTTGGTTCGGACTCCTCTTCGAGCACAGATACGCAGTATTTT
CSVGSDSSSSTDTQYF
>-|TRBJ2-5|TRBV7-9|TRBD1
TGTGCCAGCAGCCACCTAAGGGGACAGGGTCAGCTTAGGGGAGAGACCCAGTACTTC
CASSHLRGQGQLRGETQYF
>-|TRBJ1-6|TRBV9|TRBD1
TGTGCCAGCAGCGTAGCGGGACAGACGAATTGGAATTCACCCCTCCACTTT
CASSVAGQTNWNSPLHF
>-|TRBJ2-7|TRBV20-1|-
TGCAGTGCTAGAGAGGGGGGCGAGCAGTACTTC
CSAREGGEQYF
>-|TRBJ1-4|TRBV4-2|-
TGTGCCAGCAGCCCAGACGCGCGGTCATTTAATGAAAAACTGTTTTTT
CASSPDARSFNEKLFF
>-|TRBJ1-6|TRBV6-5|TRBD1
TGTGCCAGCAGTTACGACAGGGCAGCTTCACCCCTCCACTTT
CASSYDRAASPLHF
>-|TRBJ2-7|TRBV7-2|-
TGTGCCAGCAGCTTATCCCCTCGGGGAAGGAGCTCCTACGAGCAGTACTTC
CASSLSPRGRSSYEQYF
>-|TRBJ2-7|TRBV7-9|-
TGTGCCAGCAGCGACTCCGGACTCCCCCGAAACTACGAGCAGTACTTC
CASSDSGLPRNYEQYF
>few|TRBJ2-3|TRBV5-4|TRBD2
TGTGCCAGCAGCCGTTCCGGGAGGGCCATAGATACGCAGTATTTT
CASSRSGRAIDTQYF
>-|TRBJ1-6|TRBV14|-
TGTGCCAGCAGCCAAGGCCCCGGTTTCTATAATTCACCCCTCCACTTT
CASSQGPGFYNSPLHF
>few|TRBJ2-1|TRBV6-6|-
TGTGCCAGCAGATCGGGATTTATGAGAGGCTACAATGAGCAGTTCTTC
CASRSGFMRGYNEQFF
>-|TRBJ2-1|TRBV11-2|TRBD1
TGTGCCAGCAGTACGTGGACAGGCGTGAATGAGCAGTTCTTC
CASSTWTGVNEQFF
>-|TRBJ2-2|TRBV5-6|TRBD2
TGTGCCAGCAGCTGGGGGACTAGCGGGAACACCGGGGAGCTGTTTTTT
CASSWGTSGNTGELFF
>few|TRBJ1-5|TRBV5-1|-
TGCGCCAGCAGCTTGGGGTGGGGAGGCAATCAGCCCCAGCATTTT
CASSLGWGGNQPQHF
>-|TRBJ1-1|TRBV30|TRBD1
TGTGCCGGAAAACAGGGGGCAAGTACTGAAGCTTTCTTT
CAGKQGASTEAFF
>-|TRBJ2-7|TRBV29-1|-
TGCAGCGCACGAGCCCACGAGAGAGGCTACGAGCAGTACTTC
CSARAHERGYEQYF
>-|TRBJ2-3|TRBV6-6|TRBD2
TGTGCCACCGGGGGTCGACTAGCGGGAGTTAAAGATACGCAGTATTTT
CATGGRLAGVKDTQYF
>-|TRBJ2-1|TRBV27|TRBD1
TGTGCCAGCAGCCTCCGAGGACAGGGGACTTTTAGCACTTACAATGAGCAGTTCTTC
CASSLRGQGTFSTYNEQFF
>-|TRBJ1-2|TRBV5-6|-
TGTGCCAGCAGCTCTTCCGGGGAGGGCTATGGCTACACCTTC
CASSSSGEGYGYTF
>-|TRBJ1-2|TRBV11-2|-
TGTGCCAGCAGCTTAGAAGGGGCAACCTATGGCTACACCTTC
CASSLEGATYGYTF